The rows below give T cell receptor beta chains drawn from one sample of a study of T cell repertoires in cytomegalovirus infection. No antigen has been identified for these receptors. TCRdb re-called the reads through MiXCR, storing one row per CDR3 protein. The sample holds roughly 700,000 distinct CDR3 sequences, around 32% seen once. The sample in question was cultured PBMCs, obtained from culture after CMV antigen stimulation. These receptors came from a human donor in good health (CMV status not recorded). Some clones in this sample may be carry-over from other donors' samples. Both conserved end residues are part of each CDR3. D genes are given only for firm matches. A row's size may be missing; if present it is once, few, many or a size class.

d_call,cdr3_length,clone_size,v_call,j_call,cdr3_nt,cdr3_aa
.,16,.,TRBV19,TRBJ2-1,TGTGCCAGTTCCGAGACGATAGCGGCTAGCTACAATGAGCAGTTCTTC,CASSETIAASYNEQFF
.,14,many,TRBV7-2,TRBJ2-1,TGTGCCAGCAGCTTAGTTGGGGGTTGGGGTGAGCAGTTCTTC,CASSLVGGWGEQFF
.,12,.,TRBV6-2/TRBV6-3,TRBJ2-1,TGTGCCAGCAGGGGGATCACTAAAGTTCAGTTCTTC,CASRGITKVQFF
.,16,.,TRBV7-2,TRBJ2-2,TGTGCCAGCAGCCCGGCGGGCGGTCACGGGACCGGGGAGCTGTTTTTT,CASSPAGGHGTGELFF
.,12,few,TRBV7-6,TRBJ1-1,TGTGCCAGCAGCTTAGGAGAGCTTGAAGCTTTCTTT,CASSLGELEAFF
.,13,.,TRBV28,TRBJ1-1,TGTGCCAGCAGTAAGTTTATGAACACTGAAGCTTTCTTT,CASSKFMNTEAFF
.,16,.,TRBV12-3/TRBV12-4,TRBJ2-7,TGTGCCAGCAGTAAAGGACCCCAAGGATACTCCTACGAGCAGTACTTC,CASSKGPQGYSYEQYF
.,14,many,TRBV7-2,TRBJ1-4,TGTGCCAGCAGCTTACAGGGAAGTGGTGAAAAACTGTTTTTT,CASSLQGSGEKLFF
TRBD1,18,few,TRBV7-2,TRBJ1-2,TGTGCCAGCAGCTTAGGTTCGGGCAGGGGGCGATCGGGTCGGGGCTACACCTTC,CASSLGSGRGRSGRGYTF
.,14,.,TRBV20-1,TRBJ2-7,TGCAGTGCTAAGGTCGCGGCTAGCTCCTACGAGCAGTACTTC,CSAKVAASSYEQYF
.,13,.,TRBV5-5,TRBJ1-6,TGTGCCAGCAGCAAGCTGTGGAATTCACCCCTCCACTTT,CASSKLWNSPLHF
TRBD2,11,many,TRBV7-2,TRBJ2-7,TGTGCCAGCAGCTCGGGACTAGCGGTCCTCTTC,CASSSGLAVLF
.,13,.,TRBV27,TRBJ1-5,TGTGCCAGCAGGCTTGGGGGCGGGCAGCCCCAGCATTTT,CASRLGGGQPQHF
TRBD1,19,.,TRBV12-3/TRBV12-4,TRBJ1-3,TGTGCCAGCACCCTTCGCGTGACAGGGAAGGTTAGGATACGAAACACCATATATTTT,CASTLRVTGKVRIRNTIYF
.,13,.,TRBV5-6,TRBJ2-7,TGTGCCAGCAGCTTTAGCCCAACTAACGAGCAGTACTTC,CASSFSPTNEQYF
.,14,.,TRBV6-5,TRBJ1-2,TGTGCCACCGGGCCAAGGGAGGAGAGCTATGGCTACACCTTC,CATGPREESYGYTF